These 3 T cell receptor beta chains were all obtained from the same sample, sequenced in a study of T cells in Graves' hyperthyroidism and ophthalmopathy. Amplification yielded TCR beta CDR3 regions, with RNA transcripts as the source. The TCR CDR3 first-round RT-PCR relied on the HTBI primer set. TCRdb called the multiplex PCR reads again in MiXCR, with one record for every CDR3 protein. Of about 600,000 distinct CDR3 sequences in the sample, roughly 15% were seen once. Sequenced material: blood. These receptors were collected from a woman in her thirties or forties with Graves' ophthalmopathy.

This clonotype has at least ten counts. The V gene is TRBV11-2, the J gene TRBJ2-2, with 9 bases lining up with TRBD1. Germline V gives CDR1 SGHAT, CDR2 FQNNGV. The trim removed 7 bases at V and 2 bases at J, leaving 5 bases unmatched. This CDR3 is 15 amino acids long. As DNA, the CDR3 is TGTGCCAGCAACGGACAGGGGCCAAACACCGGGGAGCTGTTTTTT. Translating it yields CASNGQGPNTGELFF.

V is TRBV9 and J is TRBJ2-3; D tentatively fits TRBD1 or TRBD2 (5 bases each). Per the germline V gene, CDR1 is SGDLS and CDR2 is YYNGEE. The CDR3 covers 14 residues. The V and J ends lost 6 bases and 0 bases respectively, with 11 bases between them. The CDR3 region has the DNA TGTGCCAGCACCCGGGACCCTAGCACAGATACGCAGTATTTT. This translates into CASTRDPSTDTQYF. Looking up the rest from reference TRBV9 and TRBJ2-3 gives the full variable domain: DSGVTQTPKHLITATGQRVTLRCSPRSGDLSVYWYQQSLDQGLQFLIQYYNGEERAKGNILERFSAQQFPDLHSELNLSSLELGDSALYFCASTRDPSTDTQYFGPGTRLTVL.

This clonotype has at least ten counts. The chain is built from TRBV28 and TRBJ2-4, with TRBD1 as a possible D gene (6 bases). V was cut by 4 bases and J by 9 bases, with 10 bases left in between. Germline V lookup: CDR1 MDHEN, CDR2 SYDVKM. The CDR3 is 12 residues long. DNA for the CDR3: TGTGCCAGCAGTTCGGGACAAGGCATTCAGTACTTC. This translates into CASSSGQGIQYF.